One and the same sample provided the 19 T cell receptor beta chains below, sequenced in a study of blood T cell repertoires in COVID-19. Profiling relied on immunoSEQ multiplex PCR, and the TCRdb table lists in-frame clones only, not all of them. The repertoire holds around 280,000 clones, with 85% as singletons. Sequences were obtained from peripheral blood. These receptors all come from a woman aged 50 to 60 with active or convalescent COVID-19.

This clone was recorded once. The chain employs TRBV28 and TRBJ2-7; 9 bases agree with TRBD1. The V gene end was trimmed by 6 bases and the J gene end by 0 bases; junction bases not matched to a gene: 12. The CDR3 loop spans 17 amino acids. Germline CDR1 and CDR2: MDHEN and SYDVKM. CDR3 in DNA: TGTGCCAGCAGGCGTCGGACAGGGGACTCGTTCTCCTACGAGCAGTACTTC. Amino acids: CASRRRTGDSFSYEQYF. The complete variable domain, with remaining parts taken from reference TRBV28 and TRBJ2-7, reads DVKVTQSSRYLVKRTGEKVFLECVQDMDHENMFWYRQDPGLGLRLIYFSYDVKMKEKGDIPEGYSVSREKKERFSLILESASTNQTSMYLCASRRRTGDSFSYEQYFGPGTRLTVT.

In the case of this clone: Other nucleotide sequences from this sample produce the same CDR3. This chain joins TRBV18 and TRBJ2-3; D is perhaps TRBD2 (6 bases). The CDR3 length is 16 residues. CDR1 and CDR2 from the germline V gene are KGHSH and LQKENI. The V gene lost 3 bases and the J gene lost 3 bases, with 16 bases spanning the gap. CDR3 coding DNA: TGTGCCAGCTCACCCCTCGCGGGACCGAGTACAGATACGCAGTATTTT. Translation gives CASSPLAGPSTDTQYF.

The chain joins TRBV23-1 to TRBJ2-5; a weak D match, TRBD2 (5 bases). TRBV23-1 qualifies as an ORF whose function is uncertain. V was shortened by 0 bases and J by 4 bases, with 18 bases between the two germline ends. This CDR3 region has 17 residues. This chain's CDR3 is CASSQSGRRVPAETQYF. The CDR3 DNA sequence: TGCGCCAGCAGTCAATCCGGCCGGCGGGTCCCGGCAGAGACCCAGTACTTC.

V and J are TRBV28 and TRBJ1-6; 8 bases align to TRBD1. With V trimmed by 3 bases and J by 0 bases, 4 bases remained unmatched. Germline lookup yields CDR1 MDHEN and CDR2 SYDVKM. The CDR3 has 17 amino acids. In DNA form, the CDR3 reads TGTGCCAGCAGTTTGGACAGGGCCAGCTCCTATAATTCACCCCTCCACTTT. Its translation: CASSLDRASSYNSPLHF. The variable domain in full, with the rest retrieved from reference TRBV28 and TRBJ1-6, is DVKVTQSSRYLVKRTGEKVFLECVQDMDHENMFWYRQDPGLGLRLIYFSYDVKMKEKGDIPEGYSVSREKKERFSLILESASTNQTSMYLCASSLDRASSYNSPLHFGNGTRLTVT.

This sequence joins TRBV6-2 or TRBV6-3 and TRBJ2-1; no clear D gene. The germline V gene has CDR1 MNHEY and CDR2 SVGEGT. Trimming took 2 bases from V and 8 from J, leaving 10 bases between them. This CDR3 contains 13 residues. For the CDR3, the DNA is TGTGCCAGCAGTTACACTGAGATCGATGAGCAGTTCTTC. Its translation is CASSYTEIDEQFF.

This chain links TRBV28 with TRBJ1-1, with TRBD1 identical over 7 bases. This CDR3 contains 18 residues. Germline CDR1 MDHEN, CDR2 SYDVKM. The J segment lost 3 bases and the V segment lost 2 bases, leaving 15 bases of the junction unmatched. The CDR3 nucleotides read TGTGCCAGCAGTTTAGTCCCGGGGAAGGGGGCGCCTTACACTGAAGCTTTCTTT. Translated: CASSLVPGKGAPYTEAFF.

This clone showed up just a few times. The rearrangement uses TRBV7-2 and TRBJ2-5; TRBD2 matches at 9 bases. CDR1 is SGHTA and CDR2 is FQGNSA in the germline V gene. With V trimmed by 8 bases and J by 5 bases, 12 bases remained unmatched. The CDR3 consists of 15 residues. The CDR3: CASRWNWREGETQYF. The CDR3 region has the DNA TGTGCCAGCCGGTGGAATTGGCGGGAGGGGGAGACCCAGTACTTC. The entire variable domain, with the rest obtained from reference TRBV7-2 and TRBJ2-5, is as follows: GAGVSQSPSNKVTEKGKDVELRCDPISGHTALYWYRQSLGQGLEFLIYFQGNSAPDKSGLPSDRFSAERTGGSVSTLTIQRTQQEDSAVYLCASRWNWREGETQYFGPGTRLLVL.

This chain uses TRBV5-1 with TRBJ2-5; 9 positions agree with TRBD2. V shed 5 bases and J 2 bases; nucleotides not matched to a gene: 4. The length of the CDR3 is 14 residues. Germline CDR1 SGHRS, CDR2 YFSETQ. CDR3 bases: TGCGCCAGCAGTCCTAGCGGGGATCAAGAGACCCAGTACTTC. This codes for CASSPSGDQETQYF.

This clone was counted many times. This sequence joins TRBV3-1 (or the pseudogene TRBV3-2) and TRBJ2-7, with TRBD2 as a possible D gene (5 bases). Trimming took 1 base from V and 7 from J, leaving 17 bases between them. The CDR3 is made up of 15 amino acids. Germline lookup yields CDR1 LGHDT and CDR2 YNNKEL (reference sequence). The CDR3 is CASSQVSGGPGEQYF. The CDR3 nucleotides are TGTGCCAGCAGCCAAGTATCAGGCGGGCCGGGGGAGCAGTACTTC.

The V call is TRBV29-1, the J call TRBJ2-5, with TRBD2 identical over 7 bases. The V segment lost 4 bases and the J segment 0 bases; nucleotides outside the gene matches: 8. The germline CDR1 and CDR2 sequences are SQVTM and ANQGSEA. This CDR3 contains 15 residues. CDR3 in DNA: TGCAGCGTTGTAGGTACGGGAGGTCACCAAGAGACCCAGTACTTC. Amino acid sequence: CSVVGTGGHQETQYF.

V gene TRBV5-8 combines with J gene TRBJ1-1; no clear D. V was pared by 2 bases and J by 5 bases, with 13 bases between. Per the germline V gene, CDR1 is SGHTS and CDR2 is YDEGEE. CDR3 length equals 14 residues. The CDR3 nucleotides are TGTGCCAGCAGCTTCATGACCCGAGGGACTGAAGCTTTCTTT. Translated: CASSFMTRGTEAFF. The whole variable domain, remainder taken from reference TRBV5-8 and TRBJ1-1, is EAGVTQSPTHLIKTRGQQATLRCSPISGHTSVYWYQQALGLGLQFLLWYDEGEERNRGNFPPRFSGRQFPNYSSELNVNALELEDSALYLCASSFMTRGTEAFFGQGTRLTVV.

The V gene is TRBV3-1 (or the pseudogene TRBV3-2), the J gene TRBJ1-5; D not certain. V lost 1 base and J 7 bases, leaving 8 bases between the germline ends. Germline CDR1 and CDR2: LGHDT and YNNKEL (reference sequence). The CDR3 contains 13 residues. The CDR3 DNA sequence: TGTGCCAGCAGCCAAGGGCCCACCCAGCCCCAGCATTTT. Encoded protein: CASSQGPTQPQHF.

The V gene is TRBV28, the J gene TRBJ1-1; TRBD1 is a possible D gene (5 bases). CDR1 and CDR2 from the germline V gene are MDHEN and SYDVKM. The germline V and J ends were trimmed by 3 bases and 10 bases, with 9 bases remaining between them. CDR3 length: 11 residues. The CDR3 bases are TGTGCCAGCAGTTTCTGGGGGGGAGCTTTCTTT. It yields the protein CASSFWGGAFF.

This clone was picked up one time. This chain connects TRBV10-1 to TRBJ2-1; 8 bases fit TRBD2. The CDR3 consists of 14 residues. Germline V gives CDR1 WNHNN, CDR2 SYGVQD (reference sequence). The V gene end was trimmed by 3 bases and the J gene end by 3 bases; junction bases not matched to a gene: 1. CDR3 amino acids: CASSEREGYNEQFF. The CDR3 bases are TGCGCCAGCAGTGAACGGGAGGGCTACAATGAGCAGTTCTTC.

The CDR3: CASSPGVVLATYTGELFF. CDR3 coding DNA: TGCGCCAGCAGCCCGGGGGTGGTTCTAGCAACGTACACCGGGGAGCTGTTTTTT. This rearrangement joins TRBV5-1 to TRBJ2-2; perhaps TRBD2 as D (6 bases). Germline V gene lookup returns CDR1 SGHRS and CDR2 YFSETQ. V was pared by 4 bases and J by 3 bases, with 22 bases between. The length of the CDR3 is 18 residues.

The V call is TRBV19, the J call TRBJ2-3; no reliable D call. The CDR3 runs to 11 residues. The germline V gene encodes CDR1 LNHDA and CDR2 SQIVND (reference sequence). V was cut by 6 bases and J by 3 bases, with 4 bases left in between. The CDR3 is CASRETDTQYF. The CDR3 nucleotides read TGTGCCAGTAGGGAGACAGATACGCAGTATTTT.

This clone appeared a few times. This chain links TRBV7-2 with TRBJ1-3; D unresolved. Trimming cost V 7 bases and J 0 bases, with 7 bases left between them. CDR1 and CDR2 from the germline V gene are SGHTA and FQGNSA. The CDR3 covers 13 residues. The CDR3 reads CASTTSSGNTIYF. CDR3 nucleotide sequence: TGTGCCAGCACAACCAGCTCTGGAAACACCATATATTTT. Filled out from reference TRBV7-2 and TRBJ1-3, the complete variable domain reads GAGVSQSPSNKVTEKGKDVELRCDPISGHTALYWYRQSLGQGLEFLIYFQGNSAPDKSGLPSDRFSAERTGGSVSTLTIQRTQQEDSAVYLCASTTSSGNTIYFGEGSWLTVV.

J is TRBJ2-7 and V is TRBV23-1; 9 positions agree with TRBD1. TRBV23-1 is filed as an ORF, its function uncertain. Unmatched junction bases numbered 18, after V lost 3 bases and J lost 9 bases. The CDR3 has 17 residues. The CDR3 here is CASSHYLQGAHGLWQYF. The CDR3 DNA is TGCGCCAGCAGTCACTATCTACAGGGGGCGCACGGTCTGTGGCAGTACTTC.

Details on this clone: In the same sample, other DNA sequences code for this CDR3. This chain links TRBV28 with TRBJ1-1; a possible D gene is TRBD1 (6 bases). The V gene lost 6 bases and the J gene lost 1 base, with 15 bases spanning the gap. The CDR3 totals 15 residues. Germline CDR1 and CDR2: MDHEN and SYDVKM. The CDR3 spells CASSPRGGGNTEAFF. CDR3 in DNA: TGTGCCAGCAGCCCGAGGGGGGGAGGGAACACTGAAGCTTTCTTT.